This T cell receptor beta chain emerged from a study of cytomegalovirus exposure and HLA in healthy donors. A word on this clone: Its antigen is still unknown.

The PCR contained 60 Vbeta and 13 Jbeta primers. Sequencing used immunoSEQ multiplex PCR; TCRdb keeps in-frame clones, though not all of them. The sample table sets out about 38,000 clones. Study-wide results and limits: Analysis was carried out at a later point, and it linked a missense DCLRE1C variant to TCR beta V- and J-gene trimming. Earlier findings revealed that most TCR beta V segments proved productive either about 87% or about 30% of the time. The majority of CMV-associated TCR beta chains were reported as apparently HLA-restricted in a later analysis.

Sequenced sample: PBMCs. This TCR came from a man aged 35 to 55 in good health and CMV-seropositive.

CDR3 sequence: CAWSYRATYNEQFF. CDR3 coding DNA: TGTGCCTGGAGTTACAGGGCAACCTACAATGAGCAGTTCTTC. V and J are TRBV30 and TRBJ2-1; tentatively, D is TRBD1 (6 bases). Germline V CDR1 and CDR2: GTSNPN, SVGIG (reference sequence). V gave up 2 bases and J gave up 2 bases, with 10 bases separating them. The CDR3 loop spans 14 amino acids.